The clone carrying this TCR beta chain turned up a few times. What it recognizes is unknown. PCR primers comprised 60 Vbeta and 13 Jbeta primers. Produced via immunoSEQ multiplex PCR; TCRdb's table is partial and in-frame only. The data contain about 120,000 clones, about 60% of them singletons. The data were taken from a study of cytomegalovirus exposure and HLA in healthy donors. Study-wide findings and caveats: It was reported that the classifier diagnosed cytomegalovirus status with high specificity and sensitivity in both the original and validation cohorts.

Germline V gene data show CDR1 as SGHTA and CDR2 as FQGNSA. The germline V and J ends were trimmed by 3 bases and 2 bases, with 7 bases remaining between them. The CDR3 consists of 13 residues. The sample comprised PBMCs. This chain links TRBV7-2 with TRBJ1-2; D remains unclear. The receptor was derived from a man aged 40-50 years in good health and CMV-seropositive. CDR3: CASSFARNYGYTF. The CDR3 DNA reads TGTGCCAGCAGCTTCGCCCGGAACTATGGCTACACCTTC.